These 9 T cell receptor beta chains share one sample of origin, sequenced in a study of technical replicates of blood from several donors. Sequencing used immunoSEQ multiplex PCR; TCRdb keeps in-frame clones, though not all of them. This table has about 100,000 clones, 95% appearing once. Material for sequencing was T cells isolated from PBMCs. Receptor source: a human donor in good health.

V and J are TRBV6-1 and TRBJ2-6, with no clear D. Trimming stripped 4 bases from V and 0 bases from J, with 7 bases between. The V gene's germline CDR1 is MNHNS and CDR2 SASEGT. The CDR3 is 15 residues long. CDR3 sequence reads: CASSAYPSGANVLTF. The CDR3 nucleotides are TGTGCCAGCAGTGCTTATCCCTCTGGGGCCAACGTCCTGACTTTC.

V is TRBV4-3 and J is TRBJ2-7, with 10 bases aligning to TRBD2. V gave up 1 base and J gave up 3 bases; unmatched junction bases: 6. Germline V gene lookup returns CDR1 LGHNA and CDR2 YSLEER. The CDR3 contains 16 residues. CDR3 in amino acids: CASSQGRLAGYYEQYF. CDR3 bases: TGCGCCAGCAGCCAAGGCCGACTAGCGGGTTACTACGAGCAGTACTTC.

This chain joins TRBV30 and TRBJ2-3, with TRBD2 identical over 9 bases. This CDR3 has 20 amino acids. V was pared by 5 bases and J by 3 bases, with 24 bases of the junction left unmatched. Germline CDR1 GTSNPN, CDR2 SVGIG (reference sequence). CDR3 DNA sequence: TGTGCCTGGCGACGACAAGGAGTGGAGCGGGAGGTTAAGAGGACAGATACGCAGTATTTT. Translating gives CAWRRQGVEREVKRTDTQYF.

Only one count was recorded for this clone. CDR3 sequence: CASRESGGGYGYTF. CDR3 bases: TGTGCCAGCAGGGAATCGGGCGGAGGATATGGCTACACCTTC. The chain has TRBV6-6 and TRBJ1-2; D unresolved. V lost 6 bases and J lost 5, with 16 bases in between. From germline, CDR1 is MNHNY and CDR2 SVGAGI (reference sequence). This CDR3 spans 14 amino acids.

This sequence joins TRBV4-3 and TRBJ2-1, with 7 bases lining up with TRBD2. Germline V gives CDR1 LGHNA, CDR2 YSLEER. Trimming took 5 bases from V and 4 from J; bases not matched to a gene: 11. The CDR3 totals 16 residues. As DNA, the CDR3 is TGCGCCAGCAGCGAAGTCGCGCTAGCGGAATACAATGAGCAGTTCTTC. It is translated as CASSEVALAEYNEQFF.

The rearrangement uses TRBV15 and TRBJ2-7, with TRBD1 identical over 7 bases. This CDR3 has 16 amino acids. Germline CDR1 and CDR2: LNHNV and YYDKDF (reference sequence). Losses at the gene ends were 4 bases for V and 2 bases for J; bases not matched to a gene: 11. CDR3 bases: TGTGCCACCAGCATTCTCGGTGGGGACAGCCCCTACGAGCAGTACTTC. Residues: CATSILGGDSPYEQYF.

The V and J genes are TRBV9 and TRBJ1-1; D perhaps matches TRBD1 (6 bases). V lost 0 bases to trimming and J lost 8 bases, with 11 bases between them. Germline V lookup: CDR1 SGDLS, CDR2 YYNGEE. CDR3 length: 13 amino acids. The CDR3 region is CASSVGSRGEAFF. The CDR3 nucleotides are TGTGCCAGCAGCGTAGGCAGCAGGGGAGAAGCTTTCTTT.

The chain recombines TRBV15 with TRBJ1-5, with 8 positions matching TRBD1. V gave up 7 bases and J gave up 7 bases; unmatched junction bases: 9. The CDR3 has 14 amino acids. Germline assignment: CDR1 LNHNV and CDR2 YYDKDF (reference sequence). The CDR3 is CATTPTGVNQPQHF. The CDR3 DNA sequence: TGTGCCACCACCCCGACAGGGGTAAACCAGCCCCAGCATTTT.

The chain employs TRBV5-6 and TRBJ2-4; 7 positions match TRBD2. Germline V gives CDR1 SGHDT, CDR2 YYEEEE. V trimming: 0 bases; J trimming: 8 bases; junction bases outside the gene matches: 5. CDR3 length: 14 amino acids. The CDR3 here is CASSLGAGTDIQYF. The CDR3 region has the DNA TGTGCCAGCAGCTTGGGAGCGGGGACGGACATTCAGTACTTC.